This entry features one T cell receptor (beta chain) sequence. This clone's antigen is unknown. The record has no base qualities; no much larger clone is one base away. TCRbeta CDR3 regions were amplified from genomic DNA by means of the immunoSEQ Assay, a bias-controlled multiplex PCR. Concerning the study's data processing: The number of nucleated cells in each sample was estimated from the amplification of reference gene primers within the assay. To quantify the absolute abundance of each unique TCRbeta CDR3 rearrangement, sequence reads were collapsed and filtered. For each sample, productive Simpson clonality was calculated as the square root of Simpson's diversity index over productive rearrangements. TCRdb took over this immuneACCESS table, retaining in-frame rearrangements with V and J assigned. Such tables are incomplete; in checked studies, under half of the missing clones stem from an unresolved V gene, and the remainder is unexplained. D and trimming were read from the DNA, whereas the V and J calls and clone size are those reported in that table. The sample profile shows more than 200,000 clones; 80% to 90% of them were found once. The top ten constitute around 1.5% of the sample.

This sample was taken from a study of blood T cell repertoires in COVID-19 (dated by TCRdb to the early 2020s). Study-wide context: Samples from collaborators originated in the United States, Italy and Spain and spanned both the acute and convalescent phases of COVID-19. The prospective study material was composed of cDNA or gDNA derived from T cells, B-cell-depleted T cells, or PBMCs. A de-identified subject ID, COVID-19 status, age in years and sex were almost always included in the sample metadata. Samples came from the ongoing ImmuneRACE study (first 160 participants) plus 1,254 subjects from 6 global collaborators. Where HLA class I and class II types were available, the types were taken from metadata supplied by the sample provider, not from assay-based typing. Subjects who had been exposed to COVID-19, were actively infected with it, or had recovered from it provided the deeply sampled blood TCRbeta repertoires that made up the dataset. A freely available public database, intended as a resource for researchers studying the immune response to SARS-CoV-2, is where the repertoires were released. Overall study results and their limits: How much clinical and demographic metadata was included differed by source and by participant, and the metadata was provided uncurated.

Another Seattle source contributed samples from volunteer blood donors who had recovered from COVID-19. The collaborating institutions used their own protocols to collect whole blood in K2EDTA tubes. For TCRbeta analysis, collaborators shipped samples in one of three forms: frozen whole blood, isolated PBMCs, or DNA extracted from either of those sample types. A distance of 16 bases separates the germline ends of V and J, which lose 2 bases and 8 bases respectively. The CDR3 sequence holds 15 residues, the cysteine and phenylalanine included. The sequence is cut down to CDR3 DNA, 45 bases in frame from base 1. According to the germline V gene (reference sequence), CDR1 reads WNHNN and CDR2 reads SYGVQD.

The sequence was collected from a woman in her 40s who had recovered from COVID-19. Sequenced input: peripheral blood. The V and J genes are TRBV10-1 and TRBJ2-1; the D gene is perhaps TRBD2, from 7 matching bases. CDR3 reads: CASSEVPGGAHEQFF. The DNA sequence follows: TGCGCCAGCAGTGAGGTTCCTGGGGGGGCCCATGAGCAGTTCTTC.